The 5 T cell receptor beta chains presented below share a single source sample, sequenced in a study of blood T cell repertoires in COVID-19 (TCRdb year 2020). The method was the immunoSEQ multiplex PCR assay. The source is immuneACCESS, and TCRdb retained only in-frame sequences with V and J called. Part of the clones is not carried over; for the studies checked, unresolved V genes explain less than half of this, and the remainder is unexplained. This sample gives just under 250,000 clones in total; around 89% of them show up just once. Together, the top ten hold over 4% of the sample. Source material: PBMCs or T cells enriched from blood (not recorded which). The source is a woman in her twenties or thirties who had recovered from COVID-19.

This chain connects TRBV5-4 to TRBJ2-1; 10 nucleotides line up with TRBD2. Germline V gene data show CDR1 as SGHNT and CDR2 as YYREEE (reference sequence). This CDR3 contains 16 residues. The J segment lost 3 bases and the V segment lost 0 bases, leaving 3 bases of the junction unmatched. The CDR3 region is CASSLEAGGVYNEQFF. The CDR3 bases are TGTGCCAGCAGCTTGGAAGCGGGAGGGGTCTACAATGAGCAGTTCTTC.

This chain uses TRBV9 with TRBJ2-1, with 7 nucleotides matching TRBD2. V lost 4 bases, J lost 3 bases, and 1 base stayed unmatched. Per the germline V gene, CDR1 is SGDLS and CDR2 is YYNGEE. This CDR3 contains 13 residues. CDR3 DNA sequence: TGTGCCAGCAGCAAGCGGGACTACAATGAGCAGTTCTTC. It is translated as CASSKRDYNEQFF.

The J gene is TRBJ2-2, the V gene TRBV6-2 or TRBV6-3; D is perhaps TRBD1 (6 bases). Germline assignment: CDR1 MNHEY and CDR2 SVGEGT. This CDR3 has 16 amino acids. The V and J ends lost 2 bases and 7 bases respectively, with 17 bases between them. The chain's CDR3 is CASSYRGSPLVGELFF. The CDR3 DNA reads as TGTGCCAGCAGTTACAGGGGGAGTCCCCTTGTCGGGGAGCTGTTTTTT.

The chain carries TRBV28 and TRBJ1-2, with 8 positions matching TRBD1. V dropped 7 bases and J dropped 4; count of bases not matched to a gene: 20. Per germline, CDR1 MDHEN and CDR2 SYDVKM. The CDR3 spans 18 residues. Here the CDR3 reads CASTRRTGSRGPGYGYTF. CDR3 nucleotide sequence: TGTGCCAGCACCCGGCGGACAGGGAGTAGAGGTCCGGGCTATGGCTACACCTTC.

The chain links TRBV9 to TRBJ2-1, with 15 bases fitting TRBD2. This CDR3 is built from 15 residues. V shed 3 bases and J 12 bases; nucleotides not matched to a gene: 7. The germline gives CDR1 SGDLS, CDR2 YYNGEE. CDR3 in amino acids: CASSGGTSGRMVQFF. As DNA, the CDR3 is TGTGCCAGCAGCGGGGGGACTAGCGGGAGGATGGTGCAGTTCTTC.